This entry concerns a single TCR beta chain. Antigen specificity is unknown. CDR1 WNHNN and CDR2 SYGVQD come from the germline V gene (reference sequence). The CDR3 extends over 14 amino acids. The ends were cut back, 3 bases at V and 5 bases at J, with 13 bases in the middle. This entry belongs to a study of shared clonotypes between healthy human individuals. Study-level results: Though the depth was large, rarefaction showed that sorted-subset sequencing was incomplete.

Deep was the level at which the assay was run. Per the original methods: ImmunoSEQ only sent back junction sequences with no quality scores, so filtering was done differently. Clones were sequenced by immunoSEQ multiplex PCR, and TCRdb holds only the in-frame ones, with some missing. V, J and clone size derive from that table, while D and trimming were established from the DNA sequence. The table records 750,000 to 1,000,000 clones, around 92% of them present only once. Positively selected for CCR7, the CD45RO-negative cells used as naive CD8 cells excluded terminally differentiated effector memory CD45RA+ cells. All donors qualified as healthy HIV-negative adults and had experienced no recent acute infections or vaccinations.

Sequenced: naive CD8+ T cells sorted from blood. The chain uses TRBV10-1 and TRBJ2-5; D may be TRBD2 (7 bases). The sequence derives from a young man in good health. The CDR3 coding sequence is TGCGCCAGCAGTGATCTGGGGGGGCTTGAGACCCAGTACTTC. Amino acids: CASSDLGGLETQYF.